These 9 T cell receptor beta chains came from one sample sequenced in a study of cytomegalovirus exposure and HLA in healthy donors. Vbeta (60) and Jbeta (13) primers were used in the PCR. Method: immunoSEQ multiplex PCR; TCRdb's copy keeps in-frame clones and lacks some. The data show tens of thousands of clones, roughly 73% seen once. Sequencing used PBMCs. The receptors stem from a male donor in good health and CMV-seropositive.

The V call is TRBV6-5, the J call TRBJ2-7; a weak D match, TRBD2 (6 bases). Trimming took off 0 bases at V and 5 bases at J, with 14 bases between the two ends. This CDR3 spans 15 amino acids. CDR1 is MNHEY and CDR2 is SVGAGI in the germline V gene. The CDR3 DNA reads TGTGCCAGCAGTTACTCGACGGAGGGCGGCGACGAGCAGTACTTC. Amino acids: CASSYSTEGGDEQYF.

V gene TRBV23-1 combines with J gene TRBJ1-5, with a possible D match to TRBD1 (6 bases). TRBV23-1 is treated as an ORF (open reading frame) with a function not yet certain. V dropped 4 bases and J dropped 9 bases, with 19 bases sitting between them. This CDR3 region has 15 residues. The CDR3 loop is CASSLGSTGKGPQHF. CDR3 nucleotides: TGCGCCAGCAGTCTCGGATCTACAGGGAAAGGGCCCCAGCATTTT.

The chain links TRBV5-3 to TRBJ1-2; 8 bases line up with TRBD1. TRBV5-3 qualifies as an ORF whose function is uncertain. The V and J ends lost 4 bases and 0 bases, in that order; junction bases with no gene match: 5. The CDR3 totals 15 residues. Here the CDR3 DNA reads TGTGCCAGAAGCAAAAACAGGGGGACTAACTATGGCTACACCTTC. Amino acids: CARSKNRGTNYGYTF.

This chain joins TRBV29-1 and TRBJ2-1; TRBD1 agrees at 10 bases. This CDR3 region has 12 residues. Trimming at V came to 4 bases and at J to 9 bases, leaving 3 bases not matched to a gene. CDR1 SQVTM and CDR2 ANQGSEA come from the germline V gene. The CDR3: CSVGQGAGEQFF. In DNA form, the CDR3 reads TGCAGCGTTGGACAGGGGGCTGGTGAGCAGTTCTTC.

The chain uses TRBV6-1 and TRBJ1-5; D is unresolved. CDR3 length equals 13 residues. Germline V gene sequence: CDR1 MNHNS, CDR2 SASEGT. Trimming took off 2 bases at V and 5 bases at J, with 7 bases between the two ends. The CDR3 sequence is CASSETTYQPQHF. In DNA form, the CDR3 reads TGTGCCAGCAGTGAAACAACCTATCAGCCCCAGCATTTT.

This chain connects TRBV19 to TRBJ2-1, with D uncertain. Germline CDR1 LNHDA, CDR2 SQIVND (reference sequence). This CDR3 comprises 12 residues. The V end was cut by 7 bases, the J end by 1 base, with 5 bases between. The CDR3 region has the DNA TGTGCCAGTACGGGTTCCTACAATGAGCAGTTCTTC. Its protein product is CASTGSYNEQFF. The variable domain in full, completed from reference TRBV19 and TRBJ2-1, reads DGGITQSPKYLFRKEGQNVTLSCEQNLNHDAMYWYRQDPGQGLRLIYYSQIVNDFQKGDIAEGYSVSREKKESFPLTVTSAQKNPTAFYLCASTGSYNEQFFGPGTRLTVL.

The rearrangement joins TRBV5-4 to TRBJ1-1, with D tentatively TRBD1 (5 bases). Germline CDR1 and CDR2: SGHNT and YYREEE (reference sequence). V was clipped by 0 bases and J by 8 bases, with 11 bases between them. CDR3 length: 13 residues. This chain's CDR3 is CASSLGGAVEAFF. In nucleotides, the CDR3 is TGTGCCAGCAGCTTGGGTGGGGCGGTAGAAGCTTTCTTT.

The V call is TRBV6-1, the J call TRBJ1-2; a possible D gene is TRBD1 (6 bases). There are 15 residues in the CDR3. The germline V gene encodes CDR1 MNHNS and CDR2 SASEGT. Trimming removed 6 bases from V and 8 bases from J, with 22 bases in between. The chain's CDR3 is CASSLIQGSHGGYTF. CDR3 bases: TGTGCCAGCAGCCTGATACAGGGTTCTCATGGGGGCTACACCTTC.

The chain uses TRBV5-1 and TRBJ2-1, with D hard to call. With 0 bases removed from V and 5 bases from J, the gap between germline ends came to 12 bases. CDR3 size: 15 residues. CDR1 and CDR2 (germline): SGHRS, YFSETQ. The CDR3 bases are TGCGCCAGCAGCTTGGCCCGCCTTACTAACAATGAGCAGTTCTTC. Amino acids: CASSLARLTNNEQFF.